These 23 T cell receptor beta chains share one sample of origin, sequenced in a study of blood T cell repertoires in COVID-19. Profiled with immunoSEQ multiplex PCR; TCRdb holds only in-frame clones, not every one. The data contain over 120,000 clones, about 80% of them singletons. Sequencing was carried out using peripheral blood. These receptors were taken from a woman aged 60-70 years with acute or convalescent COVID-19.

This chain connects TRBV29-1 to TRBJ2-1; the D gene is possibly TRBD2 (6 bases). The CDR3 extends over 14 amino acids. V shed 6 bases and J shed 0 bases, with 12 bases lying between them. CDR1 and CDR2 from the germline V gene are SQVTM and ANQGSEA. CDR3 in amino acids: CSVAGTPSYNEQFF. CDR3 sequence (DNA): TGCAGCGTAGCCGGGACTCCCTCCTACAATGAGCAGTTCTTC.

This chain joins TRBV30 and TRBJ2-3, with 10 bases identical to TRBD1. In germline, CDR1 is GTSNPN, CDR2 SVGIG (reference sequence). The CDR3 length is 14 residues. The V and J ends lost 2 bases and 4 bases, in that order; junction bases with no gene match: 3. The CDR3: CAWSPGTGADTQYF. DNA for the CDR3: TGTGCCTGGAGTCCCGGGACAGGGGCAGATACGCAGTATTTT.

The chain links TRBV27 to TRBJ2-3; 8 bases fit TRBD1. The germline V gene encodes CDR1 MNHEY and CDR2 SMNVEV (reference sequence). The CDR3 spans 16 residues. The ends lost 6 bases at V and 4 bases at J; junction bases unmatched: 12. The CDR3 spells CASRVSQGVFADTQYF. The CDR3, as DNA: TGTGCCAGCAGAGTTTCACAGGGGGTGTTTGCAGATACGCAGTATTTT.

The chain joins TRBV18 to TRBJ1-6; possible D gene TRBD1, 6 bases. Deletions cut 3 bases from V and 8 bases from J, with 20 bases between. This CDR3 is built from 17 residues. Germline V CDR1 and CDR2: KGHSH, LQKENI. The CDR3 DNA reads TGTGCCAGCTCACCCATATCCGGGACATATGGGGATTCACCCCTCCACTTT. Translating it yields CASSPISGTYGDSPLHF.

This clone turned up a few times. The V gene is TRBV19, the J gene TRBJ1-2, with D perhaps matching TRBD1 (5 bases). V gave up 2 bases and J gave up 4 bases, with 20 bases separating them. The CDR3 has 17 residues. Germline-derived CDR1 and CDR2 are LNHDA and SQIVND (reference sequence). In DNA form, the CDR3 reads TGTGCCAGTAGTATACACGGAAGACAGAACCTTATCTATGGCTACACCTTC. This gives the protein CASSIHGRQNLIYGYTF. Supplemented by reference TRBV19 and TRBJ1-2, the full variable domain reads DGGITQSPKYLFRKEGQNVTLSCEQNLNHDAMYWYRQDPGQGLRLIYYSQIVNDFQKGDIAEGYSVSREKKESFPLTVTSAQKNPTAFYLCASSIHGRQNLIYGYTFGSGTRLTVV.

The J gene is TRBJ1-3, the V gene TRBV7-8; weak D call: TRBD1 (5 bases). Germline V gene data show CDR1 as SGHVS and CDR2 as FQNEAQ. V lost 5 bases, J lost 1 base, and 15 bases lay in between. The CDR3 spans 16 residues. CDR3 DNA sequence: TGTGCCAGCAGCGTGGAGCCCCCAGGGTCTGGAAACACCATATATTTT. Residues: CASSVEPPGSGNTIYF.

The rearrangement links TRBV20-1 to TRBJ2-3, with 8 bases matching TRBD2. V was clipped by 3 bases and J by 2 bases; unmatched bases: 1. The CDR3 length is 13 residues. Germline-derived CDR1 and CDR2 are DFQATT and SNEGSKA (reference sequence). Here the CDR3 DNA reads TGCAGTGCTAGTAGCGGGACCACAGATACGCAGTATTTT. This gives the protein CSASSGTTDTQYF.

The chain joins TRBV11-2 to TRBJ2-5; weak D call: TRBD2 (6 bases). Germline CDR1 and CDR2: SGHAT and FQNNGV. V was clipped by 1 base and J by 0 bases, with 12 bases between them. The CDR3 is 16 amino acids. CDR3 sequence: CASSLGWGVYQETQYF. The CDR3 DNA is TGTGCCAGCAGCTTAGGGTGGGGGGTCTACCAAGAGACCCAGTACTTC.

The chain has TRBV29-1 and TRBJ1-1; TRBD1 agrees at 9 bases. The germline CDR1 and CDR2 sequences are SQVTM and ANQGSEA. V dropped 2 bases and J dropped 6; count of bases not matched to a gene: 10. This CDR3 is built from 15 residues. CDR3 protein: CSVETWATGGPEAFF. For the CDR3, the DNA is TGCAGCGTTGAAACCTGGGCAACAGGGGGCCCTGAAGCTTTCTTT.

The chain is built from TRBV19 and TRBJ2-5; 11 bases map to TRBD1. V shed 5 bases, J shed 5 bases, and the junction held 13 bases outside the gene matches. Germline V gives CDR1 LNHDA, CDR2 SQIVND (reference sequence). The CDR3 extends over 17 amino acids. The CDR3 DNA is TGTGCCAGTAGTGAAACCGGGACAGGGGGTTTTGGGGAGACCCAGTACTTC. Protein: CASSETGTGGFGETQYF.

The V call is TRBV3-1 (or the pseudogene TRBV3-2), the J call TRBJ2-2; 9 nucleotides line up with TRBD1. The trim removed 4 bases at V and 7 bases at J, leaving 7 bases unmatched. The CDR3 is made up of 15 amino acids. CDR1 LGHDT and CDR2 YNNKEL come from the germline V gene (reference sequence). The DNA of the CDR3 is TGTGCCAGCAGCCCCACAGGGGGCAGTTTCGGGGAGCTGTTTTTT. It encodes CASSPTGGSFGELFF.

The rearrangement joins TRBV6-5 to TRBJ2-3, with TRBD2 identical over 11 bases. There are 15 residues in the CDR3. The V and J ends lost 7 bases and 0 bases, in that order; junction bases with no gene match: 3. Germline CDR1 is MNHEY and CDR2 is SVGAGI. CDR3 sequence (DNA): TGTGCCAGCAAGAGGACTAGCGGGAGCACAGATACGCAGTATTTT. This translates into CASKRTSGSTDTQYF.

The chain recombines TRBV11-3 with TRBJ1-1; TRBD1 agrees at 8 bases. Germline-derived CDR1 and CDR2 are SGHNT and YENEEA. After removal of 2 bases from V and 5 bases from J, the junction contained 4 bases not matched to a gene. The CDR3 is 14 amino acids. The CDR3 nucleotides read TGTGCCAGCAGCTTATTACAGGGGGAGACTGAAGCTTTCTTT. Protein product: CASSLLQGETEAFF.

The J gene is TRBJ2-7, the V gene TRBV27; 13 nucleotides line up with TRBD2. CDR1 MNHEY and CDR2 SMNVEV come from the germline V gene (reference sequence). CDR3 length: 15 residues. The J segment lost 6 bases and the V segment lost 3 bases, leaving 5 bases of the junction unmatched. The CDR3 region is CASSFGLAGAREQYF. Written as DNA, the CDR3 is TGTGCCAGCAGTTTTGGACTAGCGGGAGCCCGCGAGCAGTACTTC.

The V call is TRBV5-8, the J call TRBJ2-5, with 9 positions matching TRBD1. The length of the CDR3 is 16 residues. Germline V gives CDR1 SGHTS, CDR2 YDEGEE. With V trimmed by 0 bases and J by 2 bases, 5 bases remained unmatched. The CDR3 DNA follows: TGTGCCAGCAGCTTGGGACAGGGGGGAAGGCAAGAGACCCAGTACTTC. Its protein is CASSLGQGGRQETQYF.

The genes are TRBV24-1 and TRBJ2-1; TRBD1 matches at 9 bases. The CDR3 covers 18 residues. The ends lost 5 bases at V and 1 base at J; junction bases unmatched: 11. Per the germline V gene, CDR1 is KGHDR and CDR2 is SFDVKD. The CDR3: CATSATTGGGRSYNEQFF. Written as DNA, the CDR3 is TGTGCCACCAGTGCTACTACAGGGGGCGGACGATCCTACAATGAGCAGTTCTTC.

This chain connects TRBV28 to TRBJ1-5; possible D gene TRBD1, 6 bases. The CDR3 extends over 13 amino acids. With 7 bases removed from V and 6 bases from J, the gap between germline ends came to 13 bases. CDR1 and CDR2 from the germline V gene are MDHEN and SYDVKM. Here the CDR3 reads CASITQGGQPQHF. Here the CDR3 DNA reads TGTGCCAGCATCACACAGGGCGGTCAGCCCCAGCATTTT.

This chain links TRBV11-2 with TRBJ2-7; 7 positions agree with TRBD1. J gave up 1 base and V 5 bases, and 8 bases lay outside the gene matches. CDR1 is SGHAT and CDR2 is FQNNGV in the germline V gene. The CDR3 loop spans 15 amino acids. The CDR3 reads CASSLGRDRSYEQYF. CDR3 bases: TGTGCCAGCAGCCTGGGTCGGGACAGATCCTACGAGCAGTACTTC.

The sample holds a few counts of this clone. The chain uses TRBV6-5 and TRBJ2-4, with 9 bases identical to TRBD1. This CDR3 comprises 15 residues. CDR1 and CDR2 (germline): MNHEY, SVGAGI. Trimming removed 5 bases from V and 8 bases from J; junction bases left unmatched: 10. CDR3 DNA: TGTGCCAGCAGTCGAACAGGGGGCGCTTTGGACATTCAGTACTTC. This encodes CASSRTGGALDIQYF.

The rearrangement joins TRBV19 to TRBJ1-5, with 7 bases fitting TRBD1. The CDR3 is made up of 15 amino acids. J lost 3 bases, V lost 3 bases, and 5 bases had no gene match. Per the germline V gene, CDR1 is LNHDA and CDR2 is SQIVND (reference sequence). CDR3 nucleotides: TGTGCCAGTAGTATCCCAGGGGGGACCAATCAGCCCCAGCATTTT. Translating gives CASSIPGGTNQPQHF. Full variable domain (rest looked up from reference TRBV19 and TRBJ1-5): DGGITQSPKYLFRKEGQNVTLSCEQNLNHDAMYWYRQDPGQGLRLIYYSQIVNDFQKGDIAEGYSVSREKKESFPLTVTSAQKNPTAFYLCASSIPGGTNQPQHFGDGTRLSIL.

The rearrangement joins TRBV23-1 to TRBJ2-5; 7 bases agree with TRBD2. TRBV23-1 qualifies as an ORF whose function is uncertain. Trimming cost V 5 bases and J 6 bases; bases outside gene matches: 21. This CDR3 spans 18 amino acids. CDR3 sequence reads: CASSARAKEGGSVQTQYF. DNA of the CDR3: TGCGCCAGCAGTGCCCGGGCAAAAGAAGGCGGGAGTGTCCAGACCCAGTACTTC.

The chain joins TRBV4-3 to TRBJ2-3, with 11 nucleotides matching TRBD2. The V gene end was trimmed by 4 bases and the J gene end by 3 bases; junction bases not matched to a gene: 3. This CDR3 has 15 amino acids. Germline V gives CDR1 LGHNA, CDR2 YSLEER. The CDR3 nucleotides are TGCGCCAGCAGCCCCACTAGCGGGAGTACAGATACGCAGTATTTT. It specifies CASSPTSGSTDTQYF.

V usage is TRBV6-5 and J usage is TRBJ1-4; 7 nucleotides align to TRBD1. Germline CDR1 and CDR2: MNHEY and SVGAGI. The junction had 8 bases not matched to a gene; V was cut back by 6 bases and J by 7 bases. CDR3 size: 14 residues. The CDR3 spells CASSYRGPTEKLFF. The CDR3 coding sequence is TGTGCCAGCAGCTACAGGGGTCCCACTGAAAAACTGTTTTTT.